This record covers a single T cell receptor (beta chain). This clonotype was counted at least ten times. It lacks a known antigen. No base quality values were provided; no much bigger clone lies one nucleotide off. This record comes from a study of T cell repertoires in cytomegalovirus infection (dated by TCRdb to about 2019). With respect to the entire study: Because public TCR beta signatures pointed to carriage of CMV infection together with the matching HLA type, the HLA type of each donor mattered for the analysis. Overall study results and their limits: Cumulative frequency of public TCR beta family members discriminated carriers of CMV infection plus the relevant HLA type in this cohort and an independent approximately 370-donor cohort. The ex vivo response was dominated by HLA-C-restricted CMV-specific TCR beta clonotypes, which also provided the single most frequent clonotype in two of eight donors.

Sequencing was performed on an Illumina HiSeq 1500. The public reads were quality trimmed at Q25 with fastp and then assembled into clones with MiXCR by TCRdb, keeping productive beta chains. Every CDR3 protein is listed once, alongside the most common genes and DNA of its rows. This sample gives about 460,000 distinct CDR3 sequences in total; over 9% of them show up just once. Roughly a tenth of the sample is taken by the ten largest. The germline V gene specifies MGHRA as CDR1 and YSYEKL as CDR2. Its CDR3 holds 15 amino acids, cysteine through phenylalanine. The CDR3 DNA has 45 bases and is translated from base 1. Trimming removed 0 bases from V and 3 bases from J, leaving 12 bases between the germline ends.

Sequencing used PBMCs. Recombination connected TRBV4-1 to TRBJ2-7; the D gene cannot be resolved reliably. The sequence was collected from a human donor in good health (CMV status not recorded). Some clones in this sample may be carry-over from other donors' samples. The CDR3 amino acid sequence is: CASSQEQPAFYEQYF. The nucleotide sequence is given as TGCGCCAGCAGCCAAGAACAGCCGGCCTTCTACGAGCAGTACTTC.